The TCR beta chain described here comes from a study of T cells in Graves' hyperthyroidism and ophthalmopathy (dated by TCRdb to the late 2010s). Looking at the study overall: Peripheral blood was sampled at the time of initial diagnosis, prior to any treatment. TCR V-J signatures able to tell the groups apart were searched for in a discovery cohort of 90 to 100 patients, of whom approximately 40 had Graves' ophthalmopathy and 57 had stable Graves' hyperthyroidism. Whether ophthalmopathy could be predicted prospectively was tested in an independent validation cohort made up of approximately 19 hyperthyroidism patients plus 17 patients who later progressed to ophthalmopathy. The approximately 90 discovery patients were randomly split 7:3 into training and test sets. In addition, the study compared T-cell repertoires in thyroid tissue and in blood from six Graves' hyperthyroidism patients. Once sampling was done, hyperthyroidism patients were given methimazole at a starting dose of 30 mg daily, whereas ophthalmopathy patients were given high-dose intravenous methylprednisolone. TCR Vbeta CDR3 sequencing of around 130 peripheral blood samples (43 ophthalmopathy, approximately 80 hyperthyroidism and approximately 17 progressor patients) is reported in the paper.

This clonotype was counted many times. Its antigen remains undetermined. Base qualities are missing; no much larger clone stands one base away. In the ophthalmopathy patients, disease was moderately to severely active, with a Clinical Activity Score of 3 or more, a NOSPECS grade of 4 or more, and a duration of less than 3 months. Exclusion was applied to patients with uncontrolled infections, other autoimmune diseases, pregnancy or lactation. Diagnoses were established on the basis of clinical symptoms, serum thyroxine and TRAb, thyroid ultrasound, and orbital computed tomography. PBMCs were isolated from approximately 10 ml of fresh peripheral blood by Ficoll-Paque density gradient centrifugation. Trizol reagent was used to extract total RNA, and RNA quality was then checked on an Agilent 2100 Bioanalyzer. The TCR beta CDR3 regions were amplified from RNA transcripts. For the first round of RT-PCR on the TCR CDR3, the HTBI primer set was used together with the Qiagen OneStep RT-PCR kit. A second multiplex PCR round built the libraries, followed by size selection and purification. Paired-end sequencing of the libraries was performed with 100 bp reads on an Illumina HiSeq2000. The authors' pipeline ran thus. Raw data were processed with SOAPnuke, discarding reads with adapters, uncalled bases, mean Phred below 15, or no exact constant-primer or identifier match. COPE v1.2.5 was used to merge high-quality paired reads, and clonotypes were defined as unique nucleotide sequences. Clonotypes were aligned to IMGT TRBV, TRBD and TRBJ reference segments using MiTCR v1.1. Only V-J combinations with frequency above 0.0001, covering about 99% of repertoires, were analysed. A TCS score was defined as the ratio between F50 (clonal expansion) and ExV (chaos), using BLOSUM62-based TCRdist between CDR3 peptides within each V-J. Welch's t-statistics and random forest reduced 450 to 600 V-J features to about 13, which were used in a naive Bayes classifier (R e1071). TCRdb reran the public reads through fastp at Q25 and MiXCR, keeping productive beta chains. Each CDR3 protein appears once, grouped with its most common genes and DNA. The V and J calls follow TCRdb's processing rather than the paper's. Across this sample there are some 500,000 distinct CDR3 sequences, with approximately 25% seen only once. Together, the top ten hold 11% of the sample.

Overall study outcomes, separate from this receptor: Most expanded thyroid clonotypes (frequency above 0.001) were also found in blood, which suggests that blood repertoires may mirror thyroid immune responses. In validation, the model predicted progression to ophthalmopathy a median of around 6.5 months before onset, with 70% to 71% sensitivity and 72.22% specificity. In cross-validation, a model built on a 13 V-J signature told ophthalmopathy apart from stable hyperthyroidism with approximately 90% sensitivity and approximately 84% specificity, and in testing the same model reached 80%/75%. Sample size was not statistically predetermined, and investigators were not blinded to group allocation.

From the cysteine up to the phenylalanine, the CDR3 has a length of 16 residues. The only DNA kept is the CDR3, 48 bases in frame from the first base. V is cut by 1 base and J by 1 base, and the space between the germline ends is 10 bases. Reading the germline V gene gives CDR1 LGHNA and CDR2 YNFKEQ. The sequence came from a woman in her 30s with Graves' ophthalmopathy. The receptor chain draws on TRBV4-2 and TRBJ2-2; there is no confident call for the D gene. Specimen: blood. DNA sequence: TGTGCCAGCAGCCAAGCCGGACGGATGAACACCGGGGAGCTGTTTTTT. This codes for CASSQAGRMNTGELFF.